The 31 T cell receptor beta chains below come from one sample, sequenced in a study of EBV T-cell therapy then PD-1 blockade in nasopharyngeal carcinoma (dated by TCRdb to the early 2020s). The treatment or condition tag for this specimen amounts to: AdE1-LMPpoly-expanded autologous EBV-specific T-cell therapy followed by anti-PD-1 nivolumab. Library generation was performed with the immunoSEQ multiplex PCR assay. Drawn from immuneACCESS, this table holds only the in-frame rearrangements with V and J called that TCRdb kept. Clones are partly lost; checked studies trace under half to an unresolved V gene and leave the rest unexplained. The sample yields around 22,000 clones; over 75% were counted once. Of the sample, approximately 25% falls within the top ten clones. These receptors' targets are unknown. The starting material was CD8+ T cells from blood, obtained at day -245 from a patient whose treatment included autologous EBV-specific T cells and nivolumab. Every receptor here comes from a man in his forties with nasopharyngeal carcinoma.

The chain carries TRBV5-5 and TRBJ1-4, with 8 bases identical to TRBD1. The CDR3 has 16 amino acids. V was pared by 3 bases and J by 7 bases, with 11 bases of the junction left unmatched. Germline V gives CDR1 SGHKS, CDR2 YYEKEE (reference sequence). The CDR3 is CASSYYSGGRGEKLFF. The CDR3 nucleotides read TGTGCCAGCAGCTACTATTCAGGGGGCAGGGGTGAAAAACTGTTTTTT.

This chain uses TRBV29-1 with TRBJ1-2; no definite D call. Germline V lookup: CDR1 SQVTM, CDR2 ANQGSEA. V shed 2 bases and J shed 1 base, with 8 bases lying between them. The CDR3 runs to 13 residues. The CDR3 sequence: CSVETVGNYGYTF. In DNA, the CDR3 is TGCAGCGTTGAAACGGTTGGTAACTATGGCTACACCTTC. Full variable domain (rest looked up from reference TRBV29-1 and TRBJ1-2): SAVISQKPSRDICQRGTSLTIQCQVDSQVTMMFWYRQQPGQSLTLIATANQGSEATYESGFVIDKFPISRPNLTFSTLTVSNMSPEDSSIYLCSVETVGNYGYTFGSGTRLTVV.

This clone was seen only once. The V and J genes are TRBV25-1 and TRBJ2-1, with D unclear. This CDR3 spans 12 amino acids. Looked up from germline, CDR1 is MGHDK and CDR2 is SYGVNS. V lost 5 bases to trimming and J lost 6 bases, with 8 bases between them. The CDR3 protein is CASSYASNEQFF. The CDR3 DNA sequence: TGTGCCAGCAGTTATGCTAGCAATGAGCAGTTCTTC.

This chain links TRBV5-1 with TRBJ2-7; 8 bases map to TRBD1. Unmatched junction bases numbered 9, after V lost 9 bases and J lost 4 bases. Germline V gene data show CDR1 as SGHRS and CDR2 as YFSETQ. CDR3 length: 13 residues. The CDR3 coding sequence is TGCGCCACCGCGGACAGGGTGGGTTACGAGCAGTACTTC. Translated: CATADRVGYEQYF. Drawing the rest from reference TRBV5-1 and TRBJ2-7, the complete variable domain is KAGVTQTPRYLIKTRGQQVTLSCSPISGHRSVSWYQQTPGQGLQFLFEYFSETQRNKGNFPGRFSGRQFSNSRSEMNVSTLELGDSALYLCATADRVGYEQYFGPGTRLTVT.

Comments on this clone: The same CDR3 arises from other DNA sequences in this sample as well. The chain uses TRBV5-6 and TRBJ2-7; D not resolved. Germline V gene data show CDR1 as SGHDT and CDR2 as YYEEEE. This CDR3 has 12 amino acids. V was clipped by 2 bases and J by 6 bases, with 9 bases between them. DNA of the CDR3: TGTGCCAGCAGCTTTTCAGCCCGCGAGCAGTACTTC. Translating gives CASSFSAREQYF.

The chain couples TRBV12-3 or TRBV12-4 to TRBJ1-2; TRBD1 might be the D (5 bases). V lost 4 bases, J lost 5 bases, and 11 bases lay in between. This CDR3 comprises 13 residues. CDR3 DNA: TGTGCCAGCAGTTCAATAGGGGCGTATGGCTACACCTTC. Translation: CASSSIGAYGYTF.

The J gene is TRBJ2-7, the V gene TRBV6-2 or TRBV6-3, with D possibly being TRBD2 (6 bases). This CDR3 has 14 amino acids. V lost 2 bases, J lost 0 bases, and 8 bases lay in between. Germline V lookup: CDR1 MNHEY, CDR2 SVGEGT. In DNA form, the CDR3 reads TGTGCCAGCAGTTACGCGGGGAGCTCCTACGAGCAGTACTTC. It translates to CASSYAGSSYEQYF.

This clone was detected only a few times. The gene calls are TRBV5-4 and TRBJ2-6, with TRBD2 identical over 7 bases. The CDR3 length is 17 residues. V dropped 2 bases and J dropped 2; count of bases not matched to a gene: 7. Germline V gene sequence: CDR1 SGHNT, CDR2 YYREEE (reference sequence). The CDR3 sequence: CASSFWGGKTGANVLTF. In DNA, the CDR3 is TGTGCCAGCAGCTTTTGGGGGGGGAAAACTGGGGCCAACGTCCTGACTTTC.

This chain connects TRBV4-3 to TRBJ1-4; 11 positions agree with TRBD1. Per germline, CDR1 LGHNA and CDR2 YSLEER. CDR3 length equals 17 residues. Unmatched junction bases numbered 4, after V lost 0 bases and J lost 4 bases. CDR3: CASSQDRDRGINEKLFF. The CDR3, as DNA: TGCGCCAGCAGCCAAGATCGGGACAGGGGGATTAATGAAAAACTGTTTTTT.

This chain joins TRBV10-3 and TRBJ1-4; possibly TRBD1 for D (5 bases). CDR1 is ENHRY, CDR2 SYGVKD, per germline. This CDR3 contains 15 residues. Trimming removed 0 bases from V and 2 bases from J, with 7 bases in between. As DNA, the CDR3 is TGTGCCATCAGTGAGTCGGGGCCGACTAATGAAAAACTGTTTTTT. Translated: CAISESGPTNEKLFF.

DNA for the CDR3: TGTGCCAGCAGTTACTCCGGCGGGGGGGCAGATACGCAGTATTTT. Translated: CASSYSGGGADTQYF. The chain links TRBV6-2 or TRBV6-3 to TRBJ2-3, with 9 positions matching TRBD2. CDR1 is MNHEY and CDR2 is SVGEGT in the germline V gene. There are 15 residues in the CDR3. The V segment lost 0 bases and the J segment 4 bases; nucleotides outside the gene matches: 2.

The V gene is TRBV9, the J gene TRBJ2-6; D is possibly TRBD1 or TRBD2 (5 bases each). This CDR3 contains 19 residues. V lost 0 bases, J lost 0 bases, and 16 bases lay in between. Germline V gene data show CDR1 as SGDLS and CDR2 as YYNGEE. The CDR3 DNA follows: TGTGCCAGCAGCGTAGCCATCCGGGACGGCCTCTCTGGGGCCAACGTCCTGACTTTC. This translates into CASSVAIRDGLSGANVLTF.

The chain uses TRBV27 and TRBJ1-1; unclear D gene. Germline V lookup: CDR1 MNHEY, CDR2 SMNVEV (reference sequence). The CDR3 contains 14 residues. V was trimmed by 6 bases and J by 1 base, leaving 12 bases between them. The CDR3: CASRGRSGNTEAFF. The DNA of the CDR3 is TGTGCCAGCAGGGGGAGATCTGGGAACACTGAAGCTTTCTTT.

This clone has just a few counts. This chain joins TRBV7-9 and TRBJ2-2, with 9 bases lining up with TRBD1. CDR3 length: 15 residues. The germline CDR1 and CDR2 sequences are SEHNR and FQNEAQ (reference sequence). Trimming removed 4 bases from V and 5 bases from J; junction bases left unmatched: 5. CDR3 protein: CASSYGDRDTGELFF. Written as DNA, the CDR3 is TGTGCCAGCAGCTACGGGGACAGGGATACCGGGGAGCTGTTTTTT.

This clone was observed a single time. The chain joins TRBV9 to TRBJ2-7; possibly TRBD1 for D (6 bases). This CDR3 region has 13 residues. Trimming pared 4 bases from V and 0 bases from J, leaving 8 bases between. CDR1 is SGDLS and CDR2 is YYNGEE in the germline V gene. This CDR3 reads CASSPGASYEQYF. For the CDR3, the DNA is TGTGCCAGCAGCCCAGGGGCCTCCTACGAGCAGTACTTC.

This chain links TRBV7-3 with TRBJ2-3; 9 nucleotides align to TRBD2. The germline CDR1 and CDR2 sequences are SGHTA and FQGTGA. The V and J ends lost 5 bases and 4 bases, in that order; junction bases with no gene match: 7. The CDR3 is made up of 15 amino acids. The CDR3 bases are TGTGCCAGCAGCGCGCGGGGGGGCCATTCAGATACGCAGTATTTT. Amino acid sequence: CASSARGGHSDTQYF.

The CDR3 is CASSLASEPYYTGELFF. In DNA, the CDR3 is TGCGCCAGCAGCTTGGCGTCGGAGCCTTATTACACCGGGGAGCTGTTTTTT. This chain links TRBV5-1 with TRBJ2-2, with D uncertain. From germline, CDR1 is SGHRS and CDR2 YFSETQ. This CDR3 is built from 17 residues. V dropped 0 bases and J dropped 3 bases, with 15 bases sitting between them.

The J gene is TRBJ2-7, the V gene TRBV29-1; 7 bases map to TRBD1. Germline values: CDR1 SQVTM, CDR2 ANQGSEA. V lost 1 base, J lost 4 bases, and 13 bases stayed unmatched. CDR3 length: 16 residues. The CDR3 DNA sequence: TGCAGCGTTGAAGGCGACGAGGGGGCAGAGGCTTACGAGCAGTACTTC. Its translation: CSVEGDEGAEAYEQYF.

The chain employs TRBV27 and TRBJ2-7; D not resolved. The CDR3 spans 16 residues. Germline V gene lookup returns CDR1 MNHEY and CDR2 SMNVEV (reference sequence). Trimming left V 2 bases short and J 5 bases short, with 19 bases between. In DNA, the CDR3 is TGTGCCAGCAGTTTAGTCCACCGGGTCGATCCCCACGAGCAGTACTTC. This translates into CASSLVHRVDPHEQYF.

A few counts support this clone. J is TRBJ2-5 and V is TRBV6-2 or TRBV6-3; D not certain. CDR3 size: 15 residues. The germline V and J ends were trimmed by 3 bases and 4 bases, with 15 bases remaining between them. Germline CDR1 is MNHEY and CDR2 is SVGEGT. The CDR3 bases are TGTGCCAGCAGTTATCGTGAGCCCGTCGGAGAGACCCAGTACTTC. Protein: CASSYREPVGETQYF.

This clone turned up a few times. The gene calls are TRBV15 and TRBJ1-6; 10 bases agree with TRBD1. After removal of 9 bases from V and 8 bases from J, the junction contained 10 bases not matched to a gene. The CDR3 covers 15 residues. Germline assignment: CDR1 LNHNV and CDR2 YYDKDF (reference sequence). In DNA, the CDR3 is TGTGCCACAAGCCGGGACAGGGGATCAGATTCACCCCTCCACTTT. Encoded protein: CATSRDRGSDSPLHF.

V usage is TRBV7-9 and J usage is TRBJ2-3; no clear D. In germline, CDR1 is SEHNR, CDR2 FQNEAQ (reference sequence). Trimming cost V 0 bases and J 2 bases, with 9 bases left between them. This CDR3 is 15 amino acids long. The CDR3 coding sequence is TGTGCCAGCAGCTTAGCCATCCGACCCACAGATACGCAGTATTTT. This encodes CASSLAIRPTDTQYF.

This clone was detected once. The rearrangement joins TRBV4-1 to TRBJ2-3; D not certain. V was shortened by 0 bases and J by 1 base, with 11 bases between the two germline ends. In germline, CDR1 is MGHRA, CDR2 YSYEKL. The CDR3 totals 16 residues. The CDR3 sequence: CASSQEQARRTDTQYF. DNA of the CDR3: TGCGCCAGCAGCCAAGAGCAGGCGAGGCGCACAGATACGCAGTATTTT.

The V and J genes are TRBV28 and TRBJ2-5; possibly TRBD2 for D (6 bases). Per germline, CDR1 MDHEN and CDR2 SYDVKM. This CDR3 region has 16 residues. V was clipped by 6 bases and J by 5 bases, with 22 bases between them. The CDR3 coding sequence is TGTGCCAGCAGCCCCCTGGCGGCGGGGCATCGGGAGACCCAGTACTTC. This codes for CASSPLAAGHRETQYF.

The chain couples TRBV5-5 to TRBJ2-6; D is possibly TRBD2 (6 bases). Germline CDR1 reads SGHKS; CDR2 reads YYEKEE (reference sequence). The length of the CDR3 is 18 residues. V was cut by 3 bases and J by 3 bases, with 19 bases left in between. DNA of the CDR3: TGTGCCAGCAGCTCTGTCCATGGGGGGTTGAGTGGGGCCAACGTCCTGACTTTC. Its translation: CASSSVHGGLSGANVLTF.

The rearrangement links TRBV6-6 to TRBJ2-1; 9 bases are shared with TRBD1. After removal of 5 bases from V and 4 bases from J, the junction contained 9 bases not matched to a gene. Germline V gene data show CDR1 as MNHNY and CDR2 as SVGAGI (reference sequence). The CDR3 runs to 16 residues. CDR3 DNA: TGTGCCAGCAGTCACCCGGGGACAGGGCCTTACAATGAGCAGTTCTTC. Encoded protein: CASSHPGTGPYNEQFF.

The sample holds a few counts of this clone. CDR3 region: CASSYGAGGFTGELFF. In nucleotides, the CDR3 is TGTGCCAGCAGTTACGGGGCAGGGGGATTCACCGGGGAGCTGTTTTTT. The J gene is TRBJ2-2, the V gene TRBV6-5; 7 bases agree with TRBD1. The V and J ends lost 2 bases and 4 bases, in that order; junction bases with no gene match: 7. The CDR3 has 16 residues. CDR1 is MNHEY, CDR2 SVGAGI, per germline.

V gene TRBV10-2 combines with J gene TRBJ2-6, with D perhaps TRBD1 (5 bases). The CDR3 is 19 amino acids. Trimming pared 6 bases from V and 0 bases from J, leaving 21 bases between. Germline V gives CDR1 WSHSY, CDR2 SAAADI. The CDR3 protein is CASSHNRRSGDSGANVLTF. The DNA of the CDR3 is TGCGCCAGCAGCCATAACAGGCGATCCGGAGACTCTGGGGCCAACGTCCTGACTTTC.

This clone was observed a single time. V gene TRBV9 combines with J gene TRBJ2-1, with 7 nucleotides matching TRBD2. With V trimmed by 1 base and J by 4 bases, 8 bases remained unmatched. Germline CDR1 reads SGDLS; CDR2 reads YYNGEE. The CDR3 contains 16 residues. The CDR3 sequence: CASSVQSGDLYNEQFF. The DNA of the CDR3 is TGTGCCAGCAGCGTACAGAGCGGGGATTTGTACAATGAGCAGTTCTTC.

The chain employs TRBV19 and TRBJ2-7; TRBD1 or TRBD2 may be the D gene (5 bases each). This CDR3 region has 13 residues. Germline assignment: CDR1 LNHDA and CDR2 SQIVND (reference sequence). Trimming stripped 10 bases from V and 4 bases from J, with 17 bases between. This chain's CDR3 is CATDAGRSYEQYF. CDR3 nucleotides: TGTGCCACCGACGCAGGGAGATCTTACGAGCAGTACTTC.

The gene calls are TRBV4-1 and TRBJ2-5; maybe TRBD2 (6 bases). V was clipped by 0 bases and J by 0 bases, with 8 bases between them. The CDR3 is 15 residues long. Germline values: CDR1 MGHRA, CDR2 YSYEKL. As DNA, the CDR3 is TGCGCCAGCAGCCAAGATGGGGGGTACCAAGAGACCCAGTACTTC. As protein: CASSQDGGYQETQYF.